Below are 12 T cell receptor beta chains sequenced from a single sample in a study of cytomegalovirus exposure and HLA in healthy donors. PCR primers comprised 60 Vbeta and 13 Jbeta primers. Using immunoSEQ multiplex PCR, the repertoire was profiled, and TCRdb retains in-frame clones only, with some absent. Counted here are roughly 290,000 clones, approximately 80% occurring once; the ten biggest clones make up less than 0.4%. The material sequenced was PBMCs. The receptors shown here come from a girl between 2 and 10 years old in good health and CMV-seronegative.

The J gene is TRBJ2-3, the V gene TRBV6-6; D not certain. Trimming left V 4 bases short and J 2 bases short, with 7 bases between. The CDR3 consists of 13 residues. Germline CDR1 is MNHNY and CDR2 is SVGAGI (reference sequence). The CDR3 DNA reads TGTGCCAGCAGTTGGTTAGCCACAGATACGCAGTATTTT. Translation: CASSWLATDTQYF.

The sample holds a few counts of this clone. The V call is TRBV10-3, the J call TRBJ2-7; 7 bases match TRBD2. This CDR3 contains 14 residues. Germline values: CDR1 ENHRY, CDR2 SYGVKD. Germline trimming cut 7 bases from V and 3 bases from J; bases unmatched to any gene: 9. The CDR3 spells CAIKTSSSYYEQYF. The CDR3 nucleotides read TGTGCCATCAAGACTAGCAGCAGTTACTACGAGCAGTACTTC.

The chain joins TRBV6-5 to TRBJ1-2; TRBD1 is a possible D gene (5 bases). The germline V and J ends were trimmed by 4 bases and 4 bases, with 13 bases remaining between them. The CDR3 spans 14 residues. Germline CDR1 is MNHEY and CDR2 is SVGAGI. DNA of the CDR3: TGTGCCAGCAGTTCTCCTCGGACAACCTATGGCTACACCTTC. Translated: CASSSPRTTYGYTF.

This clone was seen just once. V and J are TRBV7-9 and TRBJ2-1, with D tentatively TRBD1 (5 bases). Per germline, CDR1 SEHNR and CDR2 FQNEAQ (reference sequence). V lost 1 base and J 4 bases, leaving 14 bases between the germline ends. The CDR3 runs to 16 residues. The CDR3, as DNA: TGTGCCAGCAGCTTAGTCTTAGCAGGGATTTACAATGAGCAGTTCTTC. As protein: CASSLVLAGIYNEQFF.

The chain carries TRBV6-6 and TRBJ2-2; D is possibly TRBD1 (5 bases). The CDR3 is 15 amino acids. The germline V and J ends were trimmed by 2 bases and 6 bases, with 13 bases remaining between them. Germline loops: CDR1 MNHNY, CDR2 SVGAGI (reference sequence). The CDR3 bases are TGTGCCAGCAGTTACGTACAAGGGGCGGCCGGGGAGCTGTTTTTT. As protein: CASSYVQGAAGELFF.

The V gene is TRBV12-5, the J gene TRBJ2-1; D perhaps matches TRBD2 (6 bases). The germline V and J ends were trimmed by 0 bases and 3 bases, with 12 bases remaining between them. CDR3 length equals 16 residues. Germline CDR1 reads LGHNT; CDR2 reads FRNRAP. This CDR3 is CASGLVSGLLYNEQFF. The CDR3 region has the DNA TGTGCTAGTGGTTTGGTGTCGGGACTCCTCTACAATGAGCAGTTCTTC.

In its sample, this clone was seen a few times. Here the CDR3 DNA reads TGTGCCTGGAGCCCGACAGGGGGCTGGTACGAGCAGTACTTC. Translation gives CAWSPTGGWYEQYF. The chain combines TRBV30 with TRBJ2-7; 10 bases align to TRBD1. CDR3 length: 14 amino acids. Germline lookup yields CDR1 GTSNPN and CDR2 SVGIG (reference sequence). J gave up 4 bases and V 3 bases, and 6 bases lay outside the gene matches. The whole variable domain, remainder taken from reference TRBV30 and TRBJ2-7, is SQTIHQWPATLVQPVGSPLSLECTVEGTSNPNLYWYRQAAGRGLQLLFYSVGIGQISSEVPQNLSASRPQDRQFILSSKKLLLSDSGFYLCAWSPTGGWYEQYFGPGTRLTVT.

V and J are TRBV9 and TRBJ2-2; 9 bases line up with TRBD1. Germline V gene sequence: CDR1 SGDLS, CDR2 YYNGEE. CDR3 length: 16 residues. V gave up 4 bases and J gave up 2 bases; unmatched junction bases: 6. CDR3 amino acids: CASSIGQGINTGELFF. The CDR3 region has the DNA TGTGCCAGCAGCATCGGACAGGGGATAAACACCGGGGAGCTGTTTTTT.

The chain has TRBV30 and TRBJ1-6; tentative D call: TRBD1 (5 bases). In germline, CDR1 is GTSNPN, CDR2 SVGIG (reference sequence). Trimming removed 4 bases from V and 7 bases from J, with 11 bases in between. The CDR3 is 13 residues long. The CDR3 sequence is CAWTWRDNSPLHF. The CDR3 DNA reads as TGTGCCTGGACTTGGAGGGACAATTCACCCCTCCACTTT.

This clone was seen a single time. The CDR3 sequence: CASAGSTDTIYF. The CDR3 bases are TGTGCCAGTGCAGGGTCTACAGACACCATATATTTT. This rearrangement joins TRBV9 to TRBJ1-3, with D tentatively TRBD1 (5 bases). This CDR3 is built from 12 residues. Trimming pared 8 bases from V and 8 bases from J, leaving 14 bases between. Looked up from germline, CDR1 is SGDLS and CDR2 is YYNGEE. The whole variable domain, remainder taken from reference TRBV9 and TRBJ1-3, is DSGVTQTPKHLITATGQRVTLRCSPRSGDLSVYWYQQSLDQGLQFLIQYYNGEERAKGNILERFSAQQFPDLHSELNLSSLELGDSALYFCASAGSTDTIYFGEGSWLTVV.

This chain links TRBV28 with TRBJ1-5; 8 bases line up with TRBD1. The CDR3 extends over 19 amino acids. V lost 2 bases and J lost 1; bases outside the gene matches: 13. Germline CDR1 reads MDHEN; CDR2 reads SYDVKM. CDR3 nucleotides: TGTGCCAGCAGTTTACGGGACAGGACTACATTACCAAGCAATCAGCCCCAGCATTTT. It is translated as CASSLRDRTTLPSNQPQHF.

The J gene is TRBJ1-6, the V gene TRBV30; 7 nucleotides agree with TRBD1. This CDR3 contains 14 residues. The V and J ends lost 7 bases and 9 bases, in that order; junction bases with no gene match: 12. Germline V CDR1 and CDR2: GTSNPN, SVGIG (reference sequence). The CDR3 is CASSVTGLSSPLHF. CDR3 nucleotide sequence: TGTGCCTCTTCAGTGACAGGGTTGAGTTCACCCCTCCACTTT.